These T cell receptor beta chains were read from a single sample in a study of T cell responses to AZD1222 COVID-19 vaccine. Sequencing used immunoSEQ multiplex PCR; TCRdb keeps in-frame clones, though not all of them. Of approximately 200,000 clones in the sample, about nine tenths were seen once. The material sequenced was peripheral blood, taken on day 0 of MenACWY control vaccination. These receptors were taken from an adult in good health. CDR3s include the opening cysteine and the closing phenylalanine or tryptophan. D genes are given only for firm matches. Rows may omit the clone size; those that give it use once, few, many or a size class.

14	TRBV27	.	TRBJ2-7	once	CASSSRDIYYEQYF	TGTGCCAGCAGTTCCCGGGACATCTACTACGAGCAGTACTTC
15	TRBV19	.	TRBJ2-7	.	CASSPHRDLSYEQYF	TGTGCCAGTAGCCCTCACCGGGACTTATCCTACGAGCAGTACTTC
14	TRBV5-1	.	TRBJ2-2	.	CASSPTAVTGELFF	TGCGCCAGCAGCCCAACAGCTGTCACCGGGGAGCTGTTTTTT
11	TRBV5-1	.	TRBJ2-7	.	CASSRQGFRYF	TGCGCCAGCAGCCGTCAGGGATTTCGGTACTTC
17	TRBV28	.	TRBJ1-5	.	CASSPIGGTLGAWPQHF	TGTGCCAGCAGTCCTATCGGGGGGACCTTAGGTGCTTGGCCCCAGCATTTT
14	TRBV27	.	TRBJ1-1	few	CASSFRGGNTEAFF	TGTGCCAGCAGTTTTCGGGGCGGGAACACTGAAGCTTTCTTT
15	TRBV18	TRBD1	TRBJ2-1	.	CASSPRDRRGNEQFF	TGTGCCAGCTCACCGAGGGACAGAAGGGGCAATGAGCAGTTCTTC
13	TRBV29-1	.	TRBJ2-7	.	CSVRDSPPYEQYF	TGCAGCGTTCGCGACAGTCCCCCCTACGAGCAGTACTTC
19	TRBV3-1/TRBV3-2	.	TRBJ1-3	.	CASSQAGQPGAGSGNTIYF	TGTGCCAGCAGCCAAGCTGGCCAGCCAGGGGCAGGCTCTGGAAACACCATATATTTT
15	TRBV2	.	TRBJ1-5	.	CASSDTGTENQPQHF	TGTGCCAGCAGTGACACCGGGACGGAGAATCAGCCCCAGCATTTT
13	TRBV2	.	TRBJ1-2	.	CASSEMRRRGYTF	TGTGCCAGCAGTGAAATGCGACGGCGCGGCTACACCTTC
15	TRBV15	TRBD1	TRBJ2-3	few	CATSRDLGDSYTQYF	TGTGCCACCAGCAGAGATCTAGGGGACAGTTATACGCAGTATTTT
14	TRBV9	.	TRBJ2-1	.	CASSVEAANNEQFF	TGTGCCAGCAGCGTAGAAGCGGCAAACAATGAGCAGTTCTTC
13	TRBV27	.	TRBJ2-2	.	CASSLRGAGELFF	TGTGCCAGCAGTTTGAGGGGAGCCGGGGAGCTGTTTTTT
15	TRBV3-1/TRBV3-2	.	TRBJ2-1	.	CASSSRSLIGNEQFF	TGTGCCAGCAGCTCCCGGTCGTTGATCGGGAATGAGCAGTTCTTC
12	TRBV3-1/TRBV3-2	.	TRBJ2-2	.	CASSHWSGELFF	TGTGCCAGCAGCCATTGGTCCGGGGAGCTGTTTTTT
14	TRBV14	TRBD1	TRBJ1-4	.	CASSRDRGPQKLFF	TGTGCCAGCAGCCGGGACAGGGGGCCGCAAAAACTGTTTTTT
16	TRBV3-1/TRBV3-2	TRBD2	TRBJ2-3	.	CASSVYLAGSTDTQYF	TGTGCCAGCAGTGTTTATCTAGCGGGAAGCACAGATACGCAGTATTTT
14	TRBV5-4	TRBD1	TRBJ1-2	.	CASSLRYRGDGYTF	TGTGCCAGCAGCTTGAGGTACAGGGGAGATGGCTACACCTTC
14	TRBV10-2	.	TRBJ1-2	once	CASSFRGAVAGYTF	TGCGCCAGCAGCTTCAGGGGCGCGGTGGCTGGCTACACCTTC
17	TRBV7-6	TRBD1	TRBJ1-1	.	CASSLRTGGGMNTEAFF	TGTGCCAGCAGCTTAAGGACAGGTGGTGGAATGAACACTGAAGCTTTCTTT
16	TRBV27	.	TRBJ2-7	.	CASSLFQGSHSYEQYF	TGTGCCAGCAGTTTATTCCAGGGGTCACACTCCTACGAGCAGTACTTC
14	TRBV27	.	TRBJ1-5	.	CASSSPGSAQPQHF	TGTGCCAGCAGTAGTCCAGGGTCTGCTCAGCCCCAGCATTTT
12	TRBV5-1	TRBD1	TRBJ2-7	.	CASRRQGNEQYF	TGCGCCAGCAGACGACAGGGCAACGAGCAGTACTTC
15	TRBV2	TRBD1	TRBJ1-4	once	CASSEALRQGGKLFF	TGTGCCAGCAGTGAAGCCCTTCGACAGGGAGGAAAACTGTTTTTT
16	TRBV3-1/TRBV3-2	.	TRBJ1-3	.	CASSQAWDSSGNTIYF	TGTGCCAGCAGCCAAGCCTGGGACTCCTCTGGAAACACCATATATTTT
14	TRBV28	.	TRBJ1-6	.	CASSFSGPGSPLHF	TGTGCCAGCAGTTTTTCCGGGCCCGGGTCACCCCTCCACTTT
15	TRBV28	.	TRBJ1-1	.	CAGQSGFGADTEAFF	TGTGCCGGACAATCAGGGTTTGGGGCAGACACTGAAGCTTTCTTT
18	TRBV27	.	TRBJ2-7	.	CASSLTGTGGSWTYEQYF	TGTGCCAGCAGTTTAACAGGGACTGGCGGGAGTTGGACCTACGAGCAGTACTTC
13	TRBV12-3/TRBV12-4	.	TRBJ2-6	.	CASISSGANVLTF	TGTGCCAGCATCAGCTCTGGGGCCAACGTCCTGACTTTC
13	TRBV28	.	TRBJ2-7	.	CASSATMTAEQYF	TGTGCCAGCAGTGCGACTATGACGGCCGAGCAGTACTTC
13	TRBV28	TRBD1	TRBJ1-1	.	CASRGQGDTEAFF	TGTGCCAGCCGAGGGCAGGGGGACACTGAAGCTTTCTTT
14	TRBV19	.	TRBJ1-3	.	CASSPGSSGNTIYF	TGTGCCAGTAGCCCAGGAAGCTCTGGAAACACCATATATTTT
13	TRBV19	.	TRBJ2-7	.	CASATGQTYEQYF	TGTGCCAGTGCGACAGGTCAGACCTACGAGCAGTACTTC
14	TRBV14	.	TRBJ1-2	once	CASSQEGRLGGYTF	TGTGCCAGCAGCCAAGAAGGGCGCCTGGGTGGCTACACCTTC
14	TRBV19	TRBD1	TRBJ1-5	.	CASSDRGLNQPQHF	TGTGCCAGTAGTGACAGGGGCCTCAATCAGCCCCAGCATTTT
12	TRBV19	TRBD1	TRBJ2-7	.	CASSDRGYEQYF	TGTGCCAGTAGTGACAGGGGGTACGAGCAGTACTTC
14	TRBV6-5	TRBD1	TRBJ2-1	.	CASTTGTGSNEQFF	TGTGCCAGCACTACCGGGACAGGGTCGAATGAGCAGTTCTTC
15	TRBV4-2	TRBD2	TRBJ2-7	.	CASSTGLAGGSEQYF	TGTGCCAGCAGCACGGGACTAGCGGGAGGTAGCGAGCAGTACTTC
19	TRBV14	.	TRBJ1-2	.	CASSQGLFFLGARNYGYTF	TGTGCCAGCAGCCAAGGTCTCTTTTTCTTGGGGGCGCGGAACTATGGCTACACCTTC
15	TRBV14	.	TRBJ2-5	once	CASSRTGAGGETQYF	TGTGCCAGCAGCCGTACCGGGGCTGGTGGGGAGACCCAGTACTTC
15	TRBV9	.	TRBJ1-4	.	CASSPPGGGGEKLFF	TGTGCCAGCAGCCCCCCCGGGGGCGGGGGTGAAAAACTGTTTTTT
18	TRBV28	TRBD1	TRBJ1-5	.	CASRSRDRVNRSNQPQHF	TGTGCCAGCAGGTCACGGGACAGGGTAAACCGGAGCAATCAGCCCCAGCATTTT
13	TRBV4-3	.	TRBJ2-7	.	CASSHLQGNEQYF	TGCGCCAGCAGCCACTTACAGGGAAACGAGCAGTACTTC
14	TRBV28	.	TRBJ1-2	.	CASSLARDNYGYTF	TGTGCCAGCAGTTTGGCCAGGGATAACTATGGCTACACCTTC
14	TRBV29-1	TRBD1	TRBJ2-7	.	CSVARDSRGYEQYF	TGCAGCGTGGCAAGGGACAGCCGTGGATACGAGCAGTACTTC
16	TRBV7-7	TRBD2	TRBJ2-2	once	CASSPGGGPNTGELFF	TGTGCCAGCAGCCCGGGAGGGGGACCGAACACCGGGGAGCTGTTTTTT
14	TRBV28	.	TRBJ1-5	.	CASSGGTSIQPQHF	TGTGCCAGCAGCGGAGGGACATCAATACAGCCCCAGCATTTT
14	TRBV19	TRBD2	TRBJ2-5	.	CASRGLAVQETQYF	TGTGCCAGTCGTGGACTAGCGGTCCAAGAGACCCAGTACTTC
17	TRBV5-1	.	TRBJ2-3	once	CASSADQGGMKADTQYF	TGCGCCAGCAGCGCGGACCAGGGAGGAATGAAGGCAGATACGCAGTATTTT
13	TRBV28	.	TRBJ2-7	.	CASRKQGFYEQYF	TGTGCCAGCAGAAAACAAGGGTTTTACGAGCAGTACTTC
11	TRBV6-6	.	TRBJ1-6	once	CASTKNSPLHF	TGTGCCAGCACCAAAAATTCACCCCTCCACTTT